This is a list of T cell receptor beta chains from one sample in a study of regulatory T cells in long-lasting Graves disease. Via MiXCR, TCRdb re-called the multiplex PCR reads, giving one row per CDR3 protein. This sample has some 370,000 distinct CDR3 sequences, with approximately 12% found just once. These same records also appear under a second study, on T cells in Graves' hyperthyroidism and ophthalmopathy.

This specimen consisted of peripheral blood mononuclear cells (PBMCs), obtained at new diagnosis, from a patient treated with antithyroid drugs. The receptors were gathered from a young woman with Graves disease. Each CDR3 is given with its conserved first and last residue. A D gene is named only where the DNA matches it firmly. Only part of the rows carry a size: once, few, many, or a class if the clone is expanded.

V	J	size	length	D	CDR3	DNA
TRBV7-9	TRBJ1-1	many	14	NA	CASSSPIANTEAFF	TGTGCCAGCAGCTCTCCGATAGCGAACACTGAAGCTTTCTTT
TRBV5-1	TRBJ2-4	NA	14	NA	CASSPRDIWDIQYF	TGCGCCAGCAGCCCCCGGGACATTTGGGACATTCAGTACTTC
TRBV12-3/TRBV12-4	TRBJ2-2	many	14	NA	CASSGTHGSGELFF	TGTGCCAGCAGTGGGACCCACGGATCCGGGGAGCTGTTTTTT
TRBV7-2	TRBJ2-3	many	16	TRBD2	CASSLSTSGLTDTQYF	TGTGCCAGCAGCCTCTCGACTAGCGGACTCACAGATACGCAGTATTTT
TRBV7-6	TRBJ2-1	many	19	TRBD2	CASSLPSGPKSSSYNEQFF	TGTGCCAGCAGCTTGCCTAGCGGGCCTAAATCGAGCTCCTACAATGAGCAGTTCTTC
TRBV28	TRBJ1-5	many	15	NA	CASSLPYRAHQPQHF	TGTGCCAGCAGTTTACCGTACAGGGCTCATCAGCCCCAGCATTTT
TRBV7-2	TRBJ2-1	many	13	NA	CASSLAGVNEQFF	TGTGCCAGCAGCTTAGCGGGAGTCAATGAGCAGTTCTTC
TRBV7-9	TRBJ2-1	NA	12	TRBD2	CASRRTGTIGFF	TGTGCCAGCAGACGCACCGGGACTATCGGGTTCTTC
TRBV7-2	TRBJ2-6	once	16	NA	CATDSISGAGANVLTF	TGTGCCACCGACTCCATTAGCGGCGCCGGGGCCAACGTCCTGACTTTC
TRBV7-2	TRBJ1-5	many	12	TRBD1	CASSFWTGPQHF	TGTGCCAGCAGCTTCTGGACAGGGCCCCAGCATTTT
TRBV30	TRBJ1-1	many	14	NA	CAWIREGVNTEAFF	TGTGCCTGGATCCGGGAGGGGGTGAACACTGAAGCTTTCTTT
TRBV10-3	TRBJ1-2	many	14	NA	CAISESIELGGYTF	TGTGCCATCAGTGAGTCGATTGAATTGGGTGGCTACACCTTC
TRBV5-1	TRBJ1-5	many	13	TRBD1	CASSWTGGEPQHF	TGCGCCAGCAGCTGGACAGGGGGCGAGCCCCAGCATTTT
TRBV5-4	TRBJ2-3	many	15	TRBD1	CAITWHRGVTDTQYF	TGTGCCATAACCTGGCACAGGGGGGTGACAGATACGCAGTATTTT
TRBV10-3	TRBJ2-3	many	14	NA	CAISEDPLSDTQYF	TGTGCCATCAGTGAGGACCCCCTTTCAGATACGCAGTATTTT
TRBV7-9	TRBJ2-5	many	15	NA	CASRPAGAAQETQYF	TGTGCCAGCAGGCCTGCGGGGGCCGCCCAAGAGACCCAGTACTTC
TRBV5-6	TRBJ1-4	NA	12	NA	CASNLPNEKLFF	TGTGCCAGCAACTTGCCTAATGAAAAACTGTTTTTT
TRBV20-1	TRBJ1-6	few	19	NA	CSARDFRPAATVFNSPLHF	TGCAGTGCTAGAGATTTCCGCCCCGCAGCCACTGTGTTTAATTCACCCCTCCACTTT
TRBV6-5	TRBJ1-5	many	17	TRBD1	CASSSAGQGGRNQPQHF	TGTGCCAGCAGTTCCGCGGGACAGGGCGGACGCAATCAGCCCCAGCATTTT
TRBV7-3	TRBJ2-6	many	16	NA	CASSQTVISGANVLTF	TGTGCCAGCAGCCAAACAGTTATTTCTGGGGCCAACGTCCTGACTTTC
TRBV28	TRBJ1-4	many	14	NA	CASKDASTNEKLFF	TGTGCCAGCAAGGACGCCTCAACTAATGAAAAACTGTTTTTT
TRBV20-1	TRBJ1-1	many	13	NA	CSPRRAGNTEAFF	TGCAGTCCTAGGCGGGCTGGGAACACTGAAGCTTTCTTT
TRBV20-1	TRBJ2-7	many	14	NA	CSARDRLEGYEQYF	TGCAGTGCTAGAGATCGTCTAGAGGGCTACGAGCAGTACTTC
TRBV7-9	TRBJ2-1	NA	14	NA	CASSDRLTFDEQFF	TGTGCCAGCAGCGATCGACTAACATTTGATGAGCAGTTCTTC
TRBV20-1	TRBJ1-1	NA	12	NA	CSGHPWNTEAFF	TGCAGTGGCCACCCGTGGAACACTGAAGCTTTCTTT
TRBV10-2	TRBJ2-1	many	14	NA	CASSEGSSYNEQFF	TGCGCCAGCAGTGAAGGAAGCTCCTACAATGAGCAGTTCTTC
TRBV4-3	TRBJ1-4	NA	15	NA	CASSHIRGANEKLFF	TGCGCCAGCAGTCACATCCGGGGTGCCAATGAAAAACTGTTTTTT
TRBV28	TRBJ1-5	many	12	NA	CASQRWNQPQHF	TGTGCCAGCCAGAGGTGGAATCAGCCCCAGCATTTT
TRBV7-2	TRBJ2-5	many	13	NA	CASSSKTQETQYF	TGTGCCAGCAGCTCCAAAACTCAAGAGACCCAGTACTTC
TRBV20-1	TRBJ1-4	NA	13	NA	CSALGGANEKLFF	TGCAGCGCCCTCGGGGGGGCTAATGAAAAACTGTTTTTT
TRBV20-1	TRBJ1-3	few	16	NA	CSAREASISSGNTIYF	TGCAGTGCTAGAGAAGCGAGTATTAGCTCTGGAAACACCATATATTTT
TRBV6-5	TRBJ1-1	few	17	NA	CASSSSAGQGRDTEAFF	TGTGCCAGCAGTTCCTCCGCCGGGCAGGGCAGGGACACTGAAGCTTTCTTT
TRBV20-1	TRBJ1-5	many	15	NA	CSARVGVRSNQPQHF	TGCAGTGCTAGAGTCGGGGTTCGGAGCAATCAGCCCCAGCATTTT
TRBV15	TRBJ2-3	NA	13	NA	CATSLGSTDTQYF	TGTGCCACCAGCCTTGGGAGCACAGATACGCAGTATTTT
TRBV12-3/TRBV12-4	TRBJ2-1	NA	15	TRBD1	CASSFSGQGAYEQFF	TGTGCCAGCAGTTTCTCCGGACAGGGGGCTTATGAGCAGTTCTTC
TRBV13	TRBJ1-6	many	13	NA	CASSGRYNSPLHF	TGTGCCAGCAGCGGCCGTTATAATTCACCCCTCCACTTT
TRBV5-1	TRBJ2-2	many	21	TRBD2	CASSLGSYPTSGGLNTGELFF	TGCGCCAGCAGCTTAGGATCGTACCCGACTAGCGGGGGGCTGAACACCGGGGAGCTGTTTTTT
TRBV25-1	TRBJ2-1	NA	17	NA	CASSMVPRIGDYNEQFF	TGTGCCAGCAGTATGGTCCCACGTATAGGAGATTACAATGAGCAGTTCTTC
TRBV28	TRBJ2-7	NA	12	NA	CASGELTYEQYF	TGTGCCAGCGGGGAACTTACCTACGAGCAGTACTTC
TRBV10-1	TRBJ1-5	few	13	NA	CASSDGEDQPQHF	TGCGCCAGCAGTGACGGGGAGGATCAGCCCCAGCATTTT
TRBV30	TRBJ2-1	many	13	TRBD2	CAWSPILAGLEFF	TGTGCCTGGAGCCCCATCCTAGCGGGGCTGGAGTTCTTC
TRBV20-1	TRBJ1-4	few	13	NA	CSARAGADEKLFF	TGCAGTGCTAGGGCGGGGGCCGATGAAAAACTGTTTTTT
TRBV7-2	TRBJ2-3	NA	17	TRBD2	CASSWRGSGRGTDTQYF	TGTGCCAGCAGCTGGAGGGGTAGCGGGAGAGGCACAGATACGCAGTATTTT
TRBV18	TRBJ1-4	many	11	NA	CASSAQEKLFF	TGTGCCAGCTCGGCTCAGGAAAAACTGTTTTTT
TRBV7-9	TRBJ2-3	many	16	TRBD2	CASSPAGGGLADTQYF	TGTGCCAGCAGCCCCGCAGGCGGGGGGCTCGCAGATACGCAGTATTTT
TRBV7-9	TRBJ1-1	few	13	NA	CASSRQGYTEAFF	TGTGCCAGCAGCCGGCAGGGATACACTGAAGCTTTCTTT
TRBV20-1	TRBJ1-1	many	13	NA	CSVTQNMNTEAFF	TGCAGTGTAACACAGAATATGAACACTGAAGCTTTCTTT
TRBV27	TRBJ1-1	many	12	TRBD1	CASSGDSVKAFF	TGTGCCAGCTCGGGGGACAGTGTGAAAGCTTTCTTT